The 10 T cell receptor beta chains below all came from one sample that was sequenced in a study of blood T cell repertoires in COVID-19. Only in-frame clones appear in the TCRdb table, and some are missing; sequencing was by immunoSEQ multiplex PCR. The sample yields a few hundred thousand clones, about 88% seen once. The sequenced sample consisted of peripheral blood. The receptors derive from a woman aged 70-85 years with COVID-19, enrolled during active disease.

The gene calls are TRBV30 and TRBJ2-1, with D possibly TRBD2 on 6 matching bases. Deletions cut 7 bases from V and 4 bases from J, with 14 bases between. The CDR3 is 13 amino acids. The germline CDR1 and CDR2 sequences are GTSNPN and SVGIG (reference sequence). The CDR3 loop reads CASEGGGYNEQFF. The CDR3 region has the DNA TGTGCCTCCGAGGGTGGGGGGTACAATGAGCAGTTCTTC. The entire variable domain, with the rest obtained from reference TRBV30 and TRBJ2-1, is as follows: SQTIHQWPATLVQPVGSPLSLECTVEGTSNPNLYWYRQAAGRGLQLLFYSVGIGQISSEVPQNLSASRPQDRQFILSSKKLLLSDSGFYLCASEGGGYNEQFFGPGTRLTVL.

The V call is TRBV19, the J call TRBJ1-6, with 9 bases lining up with TRBD1. CDR3 length: 15 residues. V lost 7 bases, J lost 10 bases, and 11 bases stayed unmatched. CDR1 LNHDA and CDR2 SQIVND come from the germline V gene (reference sequence). The CDR3 DNA reads as TGTGCCAGTAAGGACGCTGGACAGGGGTGGTCACCCCTCCACTTT. As protein: CASKDAGQGWSPLHF.

This chain joins TRBV7-2 and TRBJ2-3, with 12 positions matching TRBD2. CDR3 length equals 17 residues. V shed 5 bases, J shed 0 bases, and the junction held 6 bases outside the gene matches. CDR1 is SGHTA, CDR2 FQGNSA, per germline. The CDR3 nucleotides are TGTGCCAGCAGCCTAGGACTAGCGGGGTTTAGCACAGATACGCAGTATTTT. As protein: CASSLGLAGFSTDTQYF.

The J gene is TRBJ2-1, the V gene TRBV7-9; D gene uncertain. From germline, CDR1 is SEHNR and CDR2 FQNEAQ (reference sequence). The germline V and J ends were trimmed by 3 bases and 0 bases, with 9 bases remaining between them. The CDR3 is 15 residues long. The CDR3 DNA follows: TGTGCCAGCAGCTTCCACCTGAGCTCCTACAATGAGCAGTTCTTC. Amino acids: CASSFHLSSYNEQFF.

The rearrangement joins TRBV7-6 to TRBJ2-1; 7 positions agree with TRBD2. The trim removed 4 bases at V and 0 bases at J, leaving 6 bases unmatched. Per germline, CDR1 SGHVS and CDR2 FNYEAQ. This CDR3 has 16 residues. The CDR3 loop reads CASSSTGGSSYNEQFF. CDR3 bases: TGTGCCAGCAGCTCTACCGGGGGGAGCTCCTACAATGAGCAGTTCTTC. The full variable domain, in which reference TRBV7-6 and TRBJ2-1 provide the parts outside the CDR3, is GAGVSQSPRYKVTKRGQDVALRCDPISGHVSLYWYRQALGQGPEFLTYFNYEAQQDKSGLPNDRFSAERPEGSISTLTIQRTEQRDSAMYRCASSSTGGSSYNEQFFGPGTRLTVL.

This chain links TRBV2 with TRBJ1-1, with 8 positions matching TRBD1. CDR1 is SNHLY and CDR2 is FYNNEI in the germline V gene. The V gene end was trimmed by 0 bases and the J gene end by 1 base; junction bases not matched to a gene: 7. This CDR3 is built from 17 residues. CDR3 DNA sequence: TGTGCCAGCAGTGAAGCGCGGCAGGGGGCAGGGAACACTGAAGCTTTCTTT. Amino acid sequence: CASSEARQGAGNTEAFF.

The chain joins TRBV12-5 to TRBJ2-3, with 8 bases aligning to TRBD1. The CDR3 length is 15 residues. Germline loops: CDR1 LGHNT, CDR2 FRNRAP. Germline trimming cut 3 bases from V and 4 bases from J; bases unmatched to any gene: 6. CDR3 sequence reads: CASGLGQGASDTQYF. In DNA form, the CDR3 reads TGTGCTAGTGGTTTAGGTCAGGGGGCTTCAGATACGCAGTATTTT.

The chain's CDR3 is CASSRSSLGQGYGYTF. Here the CDR3 DNA reads TGTGCCAGCAGCCGATCAAGCCTCGGACAGGGCTATGGCTACACCTTC. The J gene is TRBJ1-2, the V gene TRBV3-1 (or the pseudogene TRBV3-2); 8 bases line up with TRBD1. V shed 4 bases and J 4 bases; nucleotides not matched to a gene: 11. CDR3 length: 16 residues. Looked up from germline, CDR1 is LGHDT and CDR2 is YNNKEL (reference sequence).

This chain uses TRBV28 with TRBJ1-1, with D maybe TRBD1 (5 bases). CDR1 is MDHEN and CDR2 is SYDVKM in the germline V gene. The CDR3 runs 14 residues. Trimming removed 11 bases at V and 6 bases at J, with 22 bases between. In DNA form, the CDR3 reads TGTGCCTCCCTCGGGGGTTTGGGCTCTTCTGAAGCTTTCTTT. It encodes CASLGGLGSSEAFF.

The chain joins TRBV9 to TRBJ1-4; the match to TRBD1 covers 7 bases. Germline V gene sequence: CDR1 SGDLS, CDR2 YYNGEE. J was trimmed by 8 bases and V by 0 bases; bases with no gene match: 4. CDR3 size: 14 residues. CDR3 nucleotides: TGTGCCAGCAGCGTAGGTCAGGGGGTGGAAAAACTGTTTTTT. It codes for CASSVGQGVEKLFF.